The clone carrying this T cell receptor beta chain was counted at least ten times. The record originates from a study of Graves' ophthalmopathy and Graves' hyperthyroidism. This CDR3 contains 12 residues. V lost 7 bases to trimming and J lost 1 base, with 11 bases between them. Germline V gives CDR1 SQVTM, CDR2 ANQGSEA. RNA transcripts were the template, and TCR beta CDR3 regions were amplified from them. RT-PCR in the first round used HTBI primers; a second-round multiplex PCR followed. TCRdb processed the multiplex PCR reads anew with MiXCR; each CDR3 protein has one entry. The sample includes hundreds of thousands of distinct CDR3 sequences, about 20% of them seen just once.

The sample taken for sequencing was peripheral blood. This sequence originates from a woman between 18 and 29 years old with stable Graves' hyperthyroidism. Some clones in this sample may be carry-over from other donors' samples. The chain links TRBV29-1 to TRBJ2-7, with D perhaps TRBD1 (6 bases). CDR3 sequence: CSAAQGSYEQYF. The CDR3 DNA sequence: TGCAGCGCTGCCCAGGGGTCCTACGAGCAGTACTTC.